The 32 T cell receptor beta chains presented below share a single source sample, sequenced in a study of Ad26.COV2.S vaccination and SARS-CoV-2 variants. TCRdb keeps only in-frame clones here, not all; method: immunoSEQ multiplex PCR. The table shows more than 300,000 clones, with around four fifths occurring only once. Sample treatment: about 20 received Ad26.COV2.S at low or high dose, single or two shots; several received placebo; per-sample allocation not given. After the first vaccine or placebo injection, samples were drawn on day 63. The source material was peripheral blood, sampled in a trial of Ad26.COV2.S vaccine versus placebo. Receptor source: a person aged 18-60 years who received the Ad26.COV2.S COVID-19 vaccine or a placebo.

This chain uses TRBV5-4 with TRBJ1-2, with 9 bases lining up with TRBD1. The CDR3 is made up of 15 amino acids. CDR1 is SGHNT, CDR2 YYREEE, per germline (reference sequence). V gave up 4 bases and J gave up 7 bases; unmatched junction bases: 11. CDR3 in amino acids: CASSPYRGREGGYTF. For the CDR3, the DNA is TGTGCCAGCAGCCCCTACAGGGGGCGGGAGGGTGGCTACACCTTC.

The chain has TRBV5-4 and TRBJ2-7; 9 positions match TRBD2. The CDR3 loop spans 18 amino acids. V shed 4 bases and J 4 bases; nucleotides not matched to a gene: 18. In germline, CDR1 is SGHNT, CDR2 YYREEE (reference sequence). The CDR3 bases are TGTGCCAGCAGCCCACACGAAGGACGGCGGGGGGGCGGGTACGAGCAGTACTTC. Protein product: CASSPHEGRRGGGYEQYF.

This chain uses TRBV7-2 with TRBJ2-3, with TRBD2 identical over 8 bases. The CDR3 is made up of 16 amino acids. Germline CDR1 and CDR2: SGHTA and FQGNSA. J was trimmed by 4 bases and V by 3 bases; bases with no gene match: 9. The CDR3 is CASSFSGGAPPDTQYF. The CDR3 DNA sequence: TGTGCCAGCAGCTTCAGCGGGGGAGCCCCGCCAGATACGCAGTATTTT. Looking up the rest from reference TRBV7-2 and TRBJ2-3 gives the full variable domain: GAGVSQSPSNKVTEKGKDVELRCDPISGHTALYWYRQSLGQGLEFLIYFQGNSAPDKSGLPSDRFSAERTGGSVSTLTIQRTQQEDSAVYLCASSFSGGAPPDTQYFGPGTRLTVL.

The gene calls are TRBV5-1 and TRBJ2-2, with 10 bases lining up with TRBD2. V lost 2 bases and J lost 0; bases outside the gene matches: 7. The CDR3 runs to 18 residues. CDR1 and CDR2 (germline): SGHRS, YFSETQ. The CDR3 nucleotides are TGCGCCAGCAGCTTAAAACTAGCGGGACTCGCGAACACCGGGGAGCTGTTTTTT. Residues: CASSLKLAGLANTGELFF.

This chain links TRBV6-5 with TRBJ1-2; D not certain. The CDR3 covers 14 residues. Trimming stripped 7 bases from V and 5 bases from J, with 17 bases between. Per the germline V gene, CDR1 is MNHEY and CDR2 is SVGAGI. This CDR3 is CASKDQPGRYGYTF. The CDR3, as DNA: TGTGCCAGCAAAGACCAGCCGGGCCGTTATGGCTACACCTTC.

The CDR3 nucleotides are TGTGCCAGCAGTTACGCGGGCTATAATCAGCCCCAGCATTTT. Amino acid sequence: CASSYAGYNQPQHF. This chain uses TRBV6-2 or TRBV6-3 with TRBJ1-5; D gene ambiguous. Germline values: CDR1 MNHEY, CDR2 SVGEGT. Trimming stripped 2 bases from V and 4 bases from J, with 9 bases between. The CDR3 covers 14 residues.

This rearrangement joins TRBV9 to TRBJ2-7, with 8 bases matching TRBD2. The V segment lost 1 base and the J segment 4 bases; nucleotides outside the gene matches: 4. This CDR3 is 14 amino acids long. The germline gives CDR1 SGDLS, CDR2 YYNGEE. CDR3 in amino acids: CASSVTGGEYEQYF. The CDR3 bases are TGTGCCAGCAGCGTAACCGGGGGGGAATACGAGCAGTACTTC.

The V call is TRBV27, the J call TRBJ2-2; D call uncertain. The CDR3 extends over 16 amino acids. From germline, CDR1 is MNHEY and CDR2 SMNVEV (reference sequence). Between the trimmed V and J ends, which lost 6 bases and 0 bases, there was a span of 14 bases. For the CDR3, the DNA is TGTGCCAGCAGCTCTCCCCTCGACGCGAACACCGGGGAGCTGTTTTTT. As protein: CASSSPLDANTGELFF.

The chain recombines TRBV7-9 with TRBJ1-1, with D perhaps TRBD1 (5 bases). Germline V CDR1 and CDR2: SEHNR, FQNEAQ (reference sequence). This CDR3 comprises 14 residues. Trimming removed 5 bases from V and 0 bases from J, with 10 bases in between. The CDR3, as DNA: TGTGCCAGCAGCCCCGGGACCGTGAACACTGAAGCTTTCTTT. Encoded protein: CASSPGTVNTEAFF.

J is TRBJ1-1 and V is TRBV5-1; D is unclear. Trimming left V 4 bases short and J 6 bases short, with 10 bases between. The CDR3 contains 12 residues. Per the germline V gene, CDR1 is SGHRS and CDR2 is YFSETQ. The CDR3 nucleotides are TGCGCCAGCAGCCGAGAGGGCTCTGAAGCTTTCTTT. This codes for CASSREGSEAFF.

The CDR3 protein is CARTTYTEAFF. Written as DNA, the CDR3 is TGTGCCAGGACGACGTACACTGAAGCTTTCTTT. The genes are TRBV2 and TRBJ1-1; D is unclear. Trimming took 9 bases from V and 3 from J, leaving 8 bases between them. This CDR3 has 11 amino acids. The germline CDR1 and CDR2 sequences are SNHLY and FYNNEI.

This chain uses TRBV19 with TRBJ1-5; tentative D call: TRBD1 (5 bases). Trimming removed 3 bases at V and 8 bases at J, with 14 bases between. The CDR3 runs 14 residues. Germline V gene lookup returns CDR1 LNHDA and CDR2 SQIVND (reference sequence). CDR3 region: CASSIWRDGKPQHF. The CDR3, as DNA: TGTGCCAGTAGTATCTGGAGGGACGGCAAGCCCCAGCATTTT.

V is TRBV5-6 and J is TRBJ1-2; tentative D call: TRBD1 (5 bases). The CDR3 length is 16 residues. Trimming shortened V by 4 bases and J by 4 bases, and 20 bases separated the two germline ends. CDR1 and CDR2 from the germline V gene are SGHDT and YYEEEE. This CDR3 reads CASSPTEVQGFYGYTF. The CDR3 bases are TGTGCCAGCAGCCCCACCGAGGTCCAGGGATTCTATGGCTACACCTTC. Full variable domain (outside the CDR3, taken from reference TRBV5-6 and TRBJ1-2): DAGVTQSPTHLIKTRGQQVTLRCSPKSGHDTVSWYQQALGQGPQFIFQYYEEEERQRGNFPDRFSGHQFPNYSSELNVNALLLGDSALYLCASSPTEVQGFYGYTFGSGTRLTVV.

The CDR3 protein is CASSLVGGASYEQYF. CDR3 DNA sequence: TGTGCCAGCAGCTTAGTAGGGGGTGCCTCCTACGAGCAGTACTTC. This chain links TRBV7-3 with TRBJ2-7, with TRBD1 as a possible D gene (6 bases). This CDR3 contains 15 residues. Germline loops: CDR1 SGHTA, CDR2 FQGTGA. The V and J ends lost 2 bases and 0 bases respectively, with 11 bases between them.

The rearrangement joins TRBV19 to TRBJ2-3, with D maybe TRBD2 (5 bases). V dropped 3 bases and J dropped 0 bases, with 10 bases sitting between them. Germline V gene sequence: CDR1 LNHDA, CDR2 SQIVND (reference sequence). The CDR3 has 15 amino acids. The CDR3 DNA follows: TGTGCCAGTAGTATCTCGAGGGTTAGCACAGATACGCAGTATTTT. Translating it yields CASSISRVSTDTQYF.

This chain connects TRBV4-1 to TRBJ1-5; D gene unclear. V was trimmed by 0 bases and J by 0 bases, leaving 15 bases between them. The CDR3 loop spans 18 amino acids. Germline V lookup: CDR1 MGHRA, CDR2 YSYEKL. CDR3 in amino acids: CASSQDFRTDYSNQPQHF. The CDR3 bases are TGCGCCAGCAGCCAAGATTTCAGGACGGATTATAGCAATCAGCCCCAGCATTTT.

The gene calls are TRBV5-8 and TRBJ2-5, with a possible D match to TRBD2 (6 bases). This CDR3 has 15 amino acids. Trimming stripped 3 bases from V and 3 bases from J, with 15 bases between. Per the germline V gene, CDR1 is SGHTS and CDR2 is YDEGEE. CDR3 bases: TGTGCCAGCAGCTCTCCAAGGACGGGGGAAGAGACCCAGTACTTC. This sequence encodes CASSSPRTGEETQYF.

V gene TRBV9 combines with J gene TRBJ1-2; D is perhaps TRBD1 (6 bases). The germline V gene has CDR1 SGDLS and CDR2 YYNGEE. The CDR3 sequence is 16 residues long. With 0 bases removed from V and 4 bases from J, the gap between germline ends came to 16 bases. DNA of the CDR3: TGTGCCAGCAGCGTAGGGGCAGGGGAGGGAGGCTATGGCTACACCTTC. Protein product: CASSVGAGEGGYGYTF.

A single count supports this clone. V and J are TRBV27 and TRBJ1-5; no clear D. Trimming took 3 bases from V and 3 from J, leaving 9 bases between them. The length of the CDR3 is 14 residues. CDR1 is MNHEY and CDR2 is SMNVEV in the germline V gene (reference sequence). The CDR3 DNA follows: TGTGCCAGCAGTTTCGGACGGCTCAATCAGCCCCAGCATTTT. Amino acid sequence: CASSFGRLNQPQHF.

The gene calls are TRBV6-4 and TRBJ2-2, with a possible D match to TRBD1 (6 bases). The V gene lost 6 bases and the J gene lost 1 base, with 9 bases spanning the gap. The CDR3 contains 14 residues. Germline V gene lookup returns CDR1 MRHNA and CDR2 SNTAGT. CDR3 in DNA: TGTGCCAGCAGCCCGACAGGGAACACCGGGGAGCTGTTTTTT. Amino acids: CASSPTGNTGELFF.

The chain uses TRBV5-1 and TRBJ2-1; 7 bases are a match to TRBD1. The CDR3 covers 15 residues. The germline gives CDR1 SGHRS, CDR2 YFSETQ. V lost 0 bases and J lost 5; bases outside the gene matches: 5. CDR3 nucleotide sequence: TGCGCCAGCAGCTTGGATGGGACAGCCCACAATGAGCAGTTCTTC. Protein sequence: CASSLDGTAHNEQFF.

The rearrangement joins TRBV11-3 to TRBJ1-1; 7 bases are a match to TRBD1. The CDR3 contains 15 residues. Germline assignment: CDR1 SGHNT and CDR2 YENEEA. V lost 0 bases to trimming and J lost 5 bases; unmatched junction nucleotides: 6. The CDR3 coding sequence is TGTGCCAGCAGCTTAGAGACAGGGAGTCTTACTGAAGCTTTCTTT. Amino acid sequence: CASSLETGSLTEAFF. The full variable domain, completed using reference TRBV11-3 and TRBJ1-1, is EAGVVQSPRYKIIEKKQPVAFWCNPISGHNTLYWYLQNLGQGPELLIRYENEEAVDDSQLPKDRFSAERLKGVDSTLKIQPAELGDSAVYLCASSLETGSLTEAFFGQGTRLTVV.

V gene TRBV27 combines with J gene TRBJ2-1; 7 nucleotides align to TRBD1. The CDR3 sequence is 16 residues long. CDR1 is MNHEY, CDR2 SMNVEV, per germline (reference sequence). Trimming took 7 bases from V and 2 from J; bases not matched to a gene: 11. The CDR3 nucleotides are TGTGCCAGCACCAGTTTAGGGACAGCCCCCTACAATGAGCAGTTCTTC. Encoded protein: CASTSLGTAPYNEQFF.

The genes are TRBV5-1 and TRBJ2-5; unclear D gene. This CDR3 has 14 amino acids. V was trimmed by 4 bases and J by 1 base, leaving 11 bases between them. CDR1 is SGHRS and CDR2 is YFSETQ in the germline V gene. The CDR3 DNA reads as TGCGCCAGCAGCAGTCTGAGAGTCCAAGAGACCCAGTACTTC. This gives the protein CASSSLRVQETQYF.

This chain uses TRBV19 with TRBJ2-5; tentatively, D is TRBD2 (5 bases). V was cut by 3 bases and J by 1 base, with 9 bases left in between. The germline CDR1 and CDR2 sequences are LNHDA and SQIVND (reference sequence). The CDR3 length is 14 residues. The CDR3 sequence: CASSIREFQETQYF. The CDR3, as DNA: TGTGCCAGTAGTATCCGGGAATTCCAAGAGACCCAGTACTTC.

This clone appeared a few times. The rearrangement uses TRBV7-2 and TRBJ2-7; weak D call: TRBD1 (6 bases). From germline, CDR1 is SGHTA and CDR2 FQGNSA. Trimming took 4 bases from V and 0 from J, leaving 13 bases between them. There are 15 residues in the CDR3. CDR3 DNA sequence: TGTGCCAGCAGCTACTCCGTGGACAGCTCCTACGAGCAGTACTTC. This encodes CASSYSVDSSYEQYF.

The J gene is TRBJ2-7, the V gene TRBV7-9, with unresolved D. Germline assignment: CDR1 SEHNR and CDR2 FQNEAQ (reference sequence). The CDR3 has 14 amino acids. Trimming left V 2 bases short and J 1 base short, with 9 bases between. CDR3 protein: CASSLLGESYEQYF. CDR3 nucleotide sequence: TGTGCCAGCAGCTTATTAGGCGAATCCTACGAGCAGTACTTC.

The table lists this clone with many counts. J is TRBJ2-2 and V is TRBV5-6; D is uncertain. Germline V gene sequence: CDR1 SGHDT, CDR2 YYEEEE. This CDR3 comprises 13 residues. Trimming stripped 0 bases from V and 5 bases from J, with 5 bases between. As DNA, the CDR3 is TGTGCCAGCAGCTTGGAGTGGACCGGGGAGCTGTTTTTT. Translating it yields CASSLEWTGELFF.

The chain couples TRBV7-2 to TRBJ1-6; TRBD1 matches 8 bases. V lost 5 bases, J lost 9 bases, and 12 bases stayed unmatched. Germline CDR1 reads SGHTA; CDR2 reads FQGNSA. This CDR3 has 16 amino acids. This CDR3 reads CASSVQGVSSSSPLHF. The CDR3 DNA is TGTGCCAGCAGCGTACAGGGGGTGTCTTCTAGTTCACCCCTCCACTTT.

The CDR3 loop reads CASSFSSSWTDTQYF. The CDR3 DNA reads TGTGCCAGCAGTTTTTCCTCATCATGGACAGATACGCAGTATTTT. The V and J genes are TRBV28 and TRBJ2-3; D remains unclear. The V gene lost 3 bases and the J gene lost 3 bases, with 13 bases spanning the gap. The CDR3 length is 15 residues. In germline, CDR1 is MDHEN, CDR2 SYDVKM.

CDR3 sequence (DNA): TGTGCTAGTGGCTTTGGACAGGGCGGTTCACCCCTCCACTTT. The encoded protein is CASGFGQGGSPLHF. V and J are TRBV12-5 and TRBJ1-6; TRBD1 matches at 8 bases. Per the germline V gene, CDR1 is LGHNT and CDR2 is FRNRAP. V was pared by 6 bases and J by 9 bases, with 7 bases of the junction left unmatched. The CDR3 is 14 residues long. The entire variable domain, with the rest obtained from reference TRBV12-5 and TRBJ1-6, is as follows: DARVTQTPRHKVTEMGQEVTMRCQPILGHNTVFWYRQTMMQGLELLAYFRNRAPLDDSGMPKDRFSAEMPDATLATLKIQPSEPRDSAVYFCASGFGQGGSPLHFGNGTRLTVT.

This sequence joins TRBV30 and TRBJ1-5; 12 bases are shared with TRBD1. CDR1 GTSNPN and CDR2 SVGIG come from the germline V gene (reference sequence). V lost 8 bases and J lost 1; bases outside the gene matches: 21. CDR3 length equals 20 residues. Here the CDR3 DNA reads TGTGCCCTCTCACCCCGCAAACCGGGACAGGGGGCTCGGAGCAATCAGCCCCAGCATTTT. Protein: CALSPRKPGQGARSNQPQHF. Together with reference TRBV30 and TRBJ1-5, the CDR3 gives the full variable domain: SQTIHQWPATLVQPVGSPLSLECTVEGTSNPNLYWYRQAAGRGLQLLFYSVGIGQISSEVPQNLSASRPQDRQFILSSKKLLLSDSGFYLCALSPRKPGQGARSNQPQHFGDGTRLSIL.